Listed below are T cell receptor beta chains from one sample, sequenced in a study of PD-L1 blockade in urothelial cancer. This table comes from immunoSEQ multiplex PCR, and its TCRdb copy is limited to in-frame clones, with some not included. The table has fewer than 100,000 clones, around 85% seen once. Source: PBMCs, taken around atezolizumab (anti-PD-L1) treatment. All receptors come from a man aged 40-49 years with urothelial cancer. The CDR3 runs from the conserved cysteine through the conserved F or W. The D gene is left open where the match is weak. A row's size may be missing; if present it is once, few, many or a size class.

CDR3aa	CDR3nt	j_gene	v_gene	d_gene	abundance
CASSSPSGGTYEQYF	TGTGCCAGCAGCTCGCCTAGCGGGGGAACCTACGAGCAGTACTTC	TRBJ2-7	TRBV7-2	TRBD2	NA
CASSSGLGMNEQFF	TGTGCCAGTAGTAGCGGACTAGGTATGAATGAGCAGTTCTTC	TRBJ2-1	TRBV19	TRBD2	NA
CAWTSGQETQYF	TGTGCCTGGACTAGCGGACAAGAGACCCAGTACTTC	TRBJ2-5	TRBV30	TRBD2	NA
CASKTTSGVSYEQYF	TGTGCCAGCAAAACTACTAGCGGCGTCTCCTACGAGCAGTACTTC	TRBJ2-7	TRBV21-1	NA	NA
CATSRAVSGANVLTF	TGTGCCACCAGCAGGGCCGTTTCTGGGGCCAACGTCCTGACTTTC	TRBJ2-6	TRBV15	NA	NA
CASSPGSAVGYNEQFF	TGTGCCAGCAGTCCAGGTTCGGCCGTGGGTTACAATGAGCAGTTCTTC	TRBJ2-1	TRBV6-4	NA	NA
CASSFSSGTQETQYF	TGTGCCAGCAGCTTCAGTAGTGGGACTCAAGAGACCCAGTACTTC	TRBJ2-5	TRBV7-9	NA	NA
CASSLEGDEQYF	TGTGCCAGCAGTTTAGAGGGGGACGAGCAGTACTTC	TRBJ2-7	TRBV28	NA	NA
CASSLTTLQETQYF	TGTGCCAGCAGTCTGACTACGTTGCAAGAGACCCAGTACTTC	TRBJ2-5	TRBV6-1	NA	NA
CAWSDFLQGRNTEAFF	TGTGCCTGGAGTGATTTTTTACAGGGAAGGAACACTGAAGCTTTCTTT	TRBJ1-1	TRBV30	NA	NA
CSVVGLHYEQYF	TGCAGCGTTGTCGGTCTGCACTACGAGCAGTACTTC	TRBJ2-7	TRBV29-1	NA	NA
CASSWDRAPVEAFF	TGTGCCAGCAGCTGGGACAGGGCCCCGGTTGAAGCTTTCTTT	TRBJ1-1	TRBV2	TRBD1	NA
CASSFHGEVSEKLFF	TGTGCCAGCAGCTTTCACGGGGAGGTAAGTGAAAAACTGTTTTTT	TRBJ1-4	TRBV5-5	NA	NA
CASSQDEGAMNTEAFF	TGTGCCAGCAGCCAAGACGAGGGGGCCATGAACACTGAAGCTTTCTTT	TRBJ1-1	TRBV14	TRBD1	medium-sized
CASSTQGDMNTEAFF	TGTGCCAGCAGCACTCAGGGGGACATGAACACTGAAGCTTTCTTT	TRBJ1-1	TRBV9	TRBD1	once
CASSFTGTGGRGYTF	TGCGCCAGCAGCTTCACCGGGACAGGGGGCAGGGGCTACACCTTC	TRBJ1-2	TRBV5-1	TRBD1	NA
CASSEVGAMEQFF	TGTGCCAGCAGTGAAGTAGGGGCGATGGAGCAGTTCTTC	TRBJ2-1	TRBV2	NA	few
CASSRETGELFF	TGTGCCAGTAGTAGGGAGACCGGGGAGCTGTTTTTT	TRBJ2-2	TRBV19	NA	NA
CASSPSRDDEKLFF	TGTGCCAGCAGTCCATCACGGGATGATGAAAAACTGTTTTTT	TRBJ1-4	TRBV6-5	NA	NA
CASAPQASGNTIYF	TGTGCCAGCGCCCCCCAAGCATCTGGAAACACCATATATTTT	TRBJ1-3	TRBV11-2	NA	once
CASNTVAENTEAFF	TGTGCCAGTAACACCGTGGCAGAGAACACTGAAGCTTTCTTT	TRBJ1-1	TRBV19	NA	NA
CASRTFSGSYEQYF	TGTGCCAGTAGAACTTTTAGCGGGAGCTACGAGCAGTACTTC	TRBJ2-7	TRBV19	TRBD2	once
CASSYSTDYGYTF	TGTGCCAGCAGTTACTCGACAGATTATGGCTACACCTTC	TRBJ1-2	TRBV6-5	NA	NA
CASSLLRLAGVVNEQFF	TGTGCCAGCAGCCTCCTCAGACTAGCGGGAGTCGTAAATGAGCAGTTCTTC	TRBJ2-1	TRBV27	TRBD2	NA
CASSDRGQTSYEQYF	TGTGCCAGCAGTGATAGGGGACAGACCTCCTACGAGCAGTACTTC	TRBJ2-7	TRBV2	TRBD1	NA
CASSRGTTNSYNEQFF	TGTGCCAGCAGCCGTGGGACTACCAACTCCTACAATGAGCAGTTCTTC	TRBJ2-1	TRBV11-1	TRBD2	NA
CATQPGTSGFNEQFF	TGTGCCACCCAGCCAGGGACTAGCGGATTTAATGAGCAGTTCTTC	TRBJ2-1	TRBV19	TRBD2	NA
CASSDVLLNTGELFF	TGTGCCAGCAGTGACGTATTACTGAACACCGGGGAGCTGTTTTTT	TRBJ2-2	TRBV2	NA	many
CASSRVAGAPRVEQYF	TGTGCCAGCAGCCGCGTAGCGGGAGCCCCCCGGGTGGAGCAGTACTTC	TRBJ2-7	TRBV7-3	TRBD2	NA
CASSYSEAGQETQYF	TGTGCCAGCAGTTACTCGGAGGCGGGACAAGAGACCCAGTACTTC	TRBJ2-5	TRBV6-6	NA	NA
CASSFRGGPTLEAFF	TGTGCCAGCAGTTTCCGAGGGGGCCCTACCCTAGAAGCTTTCTTT	TRBJ1-1	TRBV28	TRBD1	NA
CASSLVTGETQYF	TGTGCCAGCAGCTTAGTAACGGGGGAGACCCAGTACTTC	TRBJ2-5	TRBV7-2	NA	NA
CASSGLAASNTGELFF	TGCGCCAGTTCGGGACTAGCGGCCTCGAACACCGGGGAGCTGTTTTTT	TRBJ2-2	TRBV5-1	TRBD2	NA
CASSLRGSGTDTQYF	TGTGCCAGCAGCTTACGGGGGAGTGGCACAGATACGCAGTATTTT	TRBJ2-3	TRBV7-9	NA	few
CASSETGIDTEAFF	TGTGCCAGCAGTGAAACAGGGATAGACACTGAAGCTTTCTTT	TRBJ1-1	TRBV6-4	NA	NA
CATSRDTAGDRNTEAFF	TGTGCCACCAGCAGAGATACCGCCGGGGACAGGAACACTGAAGCTTTCTTT	TRBJ1-1	TRBV15	TRBD1	NA
CASWPAGVGNIQYF	TGTGCCAGCTGGCCCGCAGGGGTCGGAAACATTCAGTACTTC	TRBJ2-4	TRBV27	NA	NA
CASRSAGTGSEKLFF	TGTGCCAGCAGATCGGCCGGGACAGGGAGTGAAAAACTGTTTTTT	TRBJ1-4	TRBV27	TRBD1	NA
CASSLSRGLGTQYF	TGTGCCAGCAGTTTGAGCAGGGGGCTCGGGACCCAGTACTTC	TRBJ2-5	TRBV28	TRBD1	NA
CASRQVAPNTEAFF	TGTGCCAGCCGACAGGTTGCGCCGAACACTGAAGCTTTCTTT	TRBJ1-1	TRBV28	NA	NA
CATSTSILGTSGTTDTGELFF	TGTGCCACCAGCACATCCATCCTCGGGACTAGCGGGACCACTGACACCGGGGAGCTGTTTTTT	TRBJ2-2	TRBV15	TRBD2	NA
CASSSFSGRLLDEQYF	TGTGCCAGCAGCTCCTTTAGCGGGAGACTATTGGACGAGCAGTACTTC	TRBJ2-7	TRBV5-4	TRBD2	NA
CASSFSGGRTDTQYF	TGTGCCAGCAGTTTTAGTGGCGGGAGGACAGATACGCAGTATTTT	TRBJ2-3	TRBV27	TRBD2	NA
CASSWGASSGNTIYF	TGCGCCAGCAGTTGGGGCGCAAGCTCTGGAAACACCATATATTTT	TRBJ1-3	TRBV5-1	NA	NA
CAISWSSEQYF	TGTGCCATCAGCTGGAGCTCTGAGCAGTACTTC	TRBJ2-7	TRBV10-3	NA	NA
CASSVGTSGNNEQFF	TGTGCCAGCAGCGTGGGGACTAGCGGGAACAATGAGCAGTTCTTC	TRBJ2-1	TRBV9	TRBD2	NA